This TCR beta chain was recovered during a study of CD8 T cells in Susac syndrome. From blood CD8+ and CD4+ T cells, the TCR beta chain was sequenced. Stable or active relapsing-remitting multiple sclerosis, untreated and meeting revised McDonald criteria, defined the controls. While CD8+ and CD4+ T cells were isolated negatively, TEMRA cells were enriched by FACS. An input of about 0.45 to 1 ug of RNA was subjected to reverse transcription using random hexamers. Using its own MiXCR run on the immunoSEQ multiplex PCR reads, TCRdb lists one record per CDR3 protein. The sample lists fewer than 350,000 distinct CDR3 sequences, over 75% occurring once. Germline V gene sequence: CDR1 MGHRA, CDR2 YSYEKL. CDR3 length: 15 amino acids. V was clipped by 0 bases and J by 4 bases, with 12 bases between them. The sample holds a few counts of this clonotype.

This TCR came from a human donor with multiple sclerosis. Sample: CD8+ T cells from PBMCs. The chain is built from TRBV4-1 and TRBJ1-2, with D possibly being TRBD1 (6 bases). The CDR3 DNA follows: TGCGCCAGCAGCCAAGATCCCGGACAGAGCTATGGCTACACCTTC. It is translated as CASSQDPGQSYGYTF.